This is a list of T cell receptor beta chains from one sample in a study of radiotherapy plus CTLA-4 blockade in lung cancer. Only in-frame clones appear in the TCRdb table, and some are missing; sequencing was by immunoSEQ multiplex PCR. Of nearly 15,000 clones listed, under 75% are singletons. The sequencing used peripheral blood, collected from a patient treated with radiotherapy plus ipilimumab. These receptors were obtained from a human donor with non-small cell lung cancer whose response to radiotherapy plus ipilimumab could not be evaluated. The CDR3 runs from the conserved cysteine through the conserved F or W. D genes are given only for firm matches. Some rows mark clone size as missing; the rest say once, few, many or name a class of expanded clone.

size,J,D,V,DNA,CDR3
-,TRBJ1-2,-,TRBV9,TGTGCCAGCAGCTCAGCGACAGCGAGCTATGGCTACACCTTC,CASSSATASYGYTF
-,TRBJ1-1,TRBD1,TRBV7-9,TGTGCCAGCAGCTCAACACACACAGGGGACACTGAAGCTTTCTTT,CASSSTHTGDTEAFF
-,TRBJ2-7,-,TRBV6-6,TGTGCCAGCAGTTACTCGAGGAGCTTCTCCTACGAGCAGTACTTC,CASSYSRSFSYEQYF
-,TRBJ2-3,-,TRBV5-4,TGTGCCAGCAGTGCGGGATTCACAGATACGCAGTATTTT,CASSAGFTDTQYF
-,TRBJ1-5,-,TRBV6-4,TGTGCCAGCAGTGACCTCGACCTTCCGGGACAAAGCAATCAGCCCCAGCATTTT,CASSDLDLPGQSNQPQHF
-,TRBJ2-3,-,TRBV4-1,TGCGCCAGCAGCGTGGGGCTAGACTTAGGGGATACGCAGTATTTT,CASSVGLDLGDTQYF
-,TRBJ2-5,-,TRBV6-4,TGTGCCAGCAGTGACTCGAGGCCTCTAGCCCAGTACTTC,CASSDSRPLAQYF
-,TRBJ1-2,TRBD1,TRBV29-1,TGCAGCGTTGGAGAGACAGGGAAGGGCGGCTACACCTTC,CSVGETGKGGYTF
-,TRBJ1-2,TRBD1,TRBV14,TGTGCCAGCAGCCGCGGGACAGTGTTTAACTATGGCTACACCTTC,CASSRGTVFNYGYTF
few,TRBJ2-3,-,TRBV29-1,TGCAGCGTTGAAGAAGGGGTTGCACAGGATACGCAGTATTTT,CSVEEGVAQDTQYF
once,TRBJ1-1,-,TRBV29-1,TGCAGCGTGAGGAGAAATTGGGACACTGAAGCTTTCTTT,CSVRRNWDTEAFF
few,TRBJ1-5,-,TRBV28,TGTGCCAGCAGTACCCTGGGGGCCAATCAGCCCCAGCATTTT,CASSTLGANQPQHF
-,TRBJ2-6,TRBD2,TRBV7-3,TGTGCCAGCAGCTCGTCGGGGGGGTCCGGGGCCAACGTCCTGACTTTC,CASSSSGGSGANVLTF
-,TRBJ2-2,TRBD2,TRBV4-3,TGCGCCAGCAGCCAAGAACTTAGCGGGGGAGCCACCGGGGAGCTGTTTTTT,CASSQELSGGATGELFF
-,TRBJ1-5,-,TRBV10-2,TGCGCCAGCAGTTTAAGTTCAGGGAAAGGTCAGCCCCAGCATTTT,CASSLSSGKGQPQHF
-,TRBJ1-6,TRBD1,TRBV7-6,TGTGCCAGCAGCTCGGACAGGCTTAATTCACCCCTCCACTTT,CASSSDRLNSPLHF
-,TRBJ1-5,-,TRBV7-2,TGTGCCAGCAGCTTACCGGGGGGGAGCAATCAGCCCCAGCATTTT,CASSLPGGSNQPQHF
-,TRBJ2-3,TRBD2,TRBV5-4,TGTGCCGGCGGAAAGGCGGGAGGCACAGATACGCAGTATTTT,CAGGKAGGTDTQYF
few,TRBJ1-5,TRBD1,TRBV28,TGTGCCAGCAGTTCCCGAGGACAGGGTACGAACAATCAGCCCCAGCATTTT,CASSSRGQGTNNQPQHF
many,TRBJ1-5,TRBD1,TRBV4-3,TGCGCCAGCAGCCAAGACAGGGGGTCCGGGCAGCCCCAGCATTTT,CASSQDRGSGQPQHF
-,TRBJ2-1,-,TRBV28,TGTGCCAGCAGTTTAGGGGCGAAGGGTGAGCAGTTCTTC,CASSLGAKGEQFF
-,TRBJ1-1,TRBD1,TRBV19,TGTGCCAGTACCAACCGGTTGACAGGGGGTCGAAACACTGAAGCTTTCTTT,CASTNRLTGGRNTEAFF
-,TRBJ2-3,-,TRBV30,TGTGCCTGGGCAACGACAGGTTTCACAGATACGCAGTATTTT,CAWATTGFTDTQYF
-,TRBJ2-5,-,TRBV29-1,TGCAGCGGGACAGCCCACCAAGGGACCCAGTACTTC,CSGTAHQGTQYF
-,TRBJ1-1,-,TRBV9,TGTGCCAGCAGCCTACAGGAGTTCCCCGACACTGAAGCTTTCTTT,CASSLQEFPDTEAFF
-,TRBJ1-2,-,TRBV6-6,TGTGCCAGCACGACACCTCCTTCCTATGGCTACACCTTC,CASTTPPSYGYTF
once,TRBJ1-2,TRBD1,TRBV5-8,TGTGCCAGCAGCCGGGGACAGGAAGGCTATGGCTACACCTTC,CASSRGQEGYGYTF
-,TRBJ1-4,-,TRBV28,TGTGCCAGCAGTGGCCCAGGGCTTAATGAAAAACTGTTTTTT,CASSGPGLNEKLFF
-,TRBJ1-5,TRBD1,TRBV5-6,TGTGCCGGCAGCTTGACAGGGGCTGAATGGCAGCCCCAGCATTTT,CAGSLTGAEWQPQHF
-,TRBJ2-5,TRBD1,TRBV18,TGTGCCAGCTCACCAGGGACAGGGGGAAGAGAGACCCAGTACTTC,CASSPGTGGRETQYF
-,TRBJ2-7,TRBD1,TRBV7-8,TGTGCCAGCAGCTTAGAAAAGGGGGCGCAGTACTTC,CASSLEKGAQYF
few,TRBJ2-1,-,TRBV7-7,TGTGCCAGCAGCCCAGGGGCCCAGGGGAATGAGCAGTTCTTC,CASSPGAQGNEQFF
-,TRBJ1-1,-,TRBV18,TGTGCCAGCTCATCCGGGGGGGGCATGGGGAACACTGAAGCTTTCTTT,CASSSGGGMGNTEAFF
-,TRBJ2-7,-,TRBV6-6,TGTGCCAGCAGTCCCCCCGGGAGTTTCCTGTCCTACGAGCAGTACTTC,CASSPPGSFLSYEQYF
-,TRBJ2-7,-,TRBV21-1,TGTGCCAGCAGCCCCGGGACAGGGGCGAGCTCCTACGAGCAGTACTTC,CASSPGTGASSYEQYF
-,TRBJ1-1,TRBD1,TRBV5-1,TGCGCCAGCAGTCAGGACAGGGAGGGAACTGAAGCTTTCTTT,CASSQDREGTEAFF
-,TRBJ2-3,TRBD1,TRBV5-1,TGCGCCACCTCAGACAGGGGAACCACAGATACGCAGTATTTT,CATSDRGTTDTQYF
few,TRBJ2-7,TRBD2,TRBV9,TGTGCCAGCAGCGGATGGACTAGCGGGGACCCAGGTTGGCACGAGCAGTACTTC,CASSGWTSGDPGWHEQYF
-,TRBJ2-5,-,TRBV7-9,TGTGCCAGCAGCTTGGGGTCGGCGGGGGAGACCCAGTACTTC,CASSLGSAGETQYF
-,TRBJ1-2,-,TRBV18,TGTGCCAGCTCACCAGACAGGACCTATGGCTACACCTTC,CASSPDRTYGYTF
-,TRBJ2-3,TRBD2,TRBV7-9,TGTGCCAGCCAGCTAGCGGGGGGAGGAGATACGCAGTATTTT,CASQLAGGGDTQYF
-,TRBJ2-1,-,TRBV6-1,TGTGCCAGCAGTTGGGCCTATGAGCAGTTCTTC,CASSWAYEQFF
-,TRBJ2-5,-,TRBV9,TGTGCCAGCAGCGTAGGACGGGGATTCCAAGAGACCCAGTACTTC,CASSVGRGFQETQYF
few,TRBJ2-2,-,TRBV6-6,TGTGCCAGCATTAGACAGGCGAACACCGGGGAGCTGTTTTTT,CASIRQANTGELFF
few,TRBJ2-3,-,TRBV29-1,TGCAGCGTTTGTAATACAGGGCTCGGCACAGATACGCAGTATTTT,CSVCNTGLGTDTQYF
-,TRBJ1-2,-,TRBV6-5,TGTGCCAGCAGTAAAGCAGGGAACTATGGCTACACCTTC,CASSKAGNYGYTF
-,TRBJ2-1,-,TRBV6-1,TGTGCCAGCAGCCGGCTAGCGTCAACCTACAATGAGCAGTTCTTC,CASSRLASTYNEQFF
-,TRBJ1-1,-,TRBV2,TGTGCCAGCAGTAAAACAGAGAACACTGAAGCTTTCTTT,CASSKTENTEAFF